One sample yielded the 31 T cell receptor beta chains listed below, sequenced in a study of T cells after somatic rescue of genetic block. Libraries were prepared by immunoSEQ multiplex PCR; TCRdb keeps only in-frame clonotypes and omits some of them. Here the sample spans tens of thousands of clones, less than 95% being singletons. The specimen was peripheral blood mononuclear cells (PBMCs). The receptor set was obtained from a middle-aged man.

The chain employs TRBV7-9 and TRBJ2-6; 11 bases align to TRBD1. Germline V gene lookup returns CDR1 SEHNR and CDR2 FQNEAQ (reference sequence). CDR3 length: 17 residues. Unmatched junction bases numbered 4, after V lost 6 bases and J lost 0 bases. DNA of the CDR3: TGTGCCAGCAGAACCGGGACAGGGGGCTCTGGGGCCAACGTCCTGACTTTC. Translated, it gives CASRTGTGGSGANVLTF.

The V and J genes are TRBV6-5 and TRBJ1-1, with 9 bases aligning to TRBD1. The CDR3 covers 14 residues. Germline V lookup: CDR1 MNHEY, CDR2 SVGAGI. V lost 5 bases to trimming and J lost 4 bases; unmatched junction nucleotides: 5. The CDR3 DNA follows: TGTGCCAGCAGTGACGGGACAGGGTTCACTGAAGCTTTCTTT. This translates into CASSDGTGFTEAFF.

The chain uses TRBV6-5 and TRBJ2-1, with TRBD2 matching over 11 bases. The CDR3 has 14 residues. CDR1 is MNHEY, CDR2 SVGAGI, per germline. The ends lost 3 bases at V and 9 bases at J; junction bases unmatched: 4. Here the CDR3 reads CASSYASGGFEQFF. The CDR3 DNA sequence: TGTGCCAGCAGTTATGCTAGCGGGGGGTTTGAGCAGTTCTTC.

This clone was detected only once. J is TRBJ1-5 and V is TRBV4-1; possible D gene TRBD1, 5 bases. CDR1 and CDR2 from the germline V gene are MGHRA and YSYEKL. This CDR3 has 15 residues. The V end lost 5 bases, the J end lost 0 bases, and 11 bases lay between the germline ends. The chain's CDR3 is CASSDRAYSNQPQHF. CDR3 nucleotides: TGCGCCAGCAGCGACAGAGCCTATAGCAATCAGCCCCAGCATTTT.

This chain uses TRBV6-5 with TRBJ1-5; D call uncertain. CDR1 and CDR2 (germline): MNHEY, SVGAGI. V lost 2 bases and J 3 bases, leaving 5 bases between the germline ends. The CDR3 is made up of 13 amino acids. DNA for the CDR3: TGTGCCAGCAGTTACGGGCCCAATCAGCCCCAGCATTTT. Translation: CASSYGPNQPQHF.

The chain joins TRBV5-1 to TRBJ2-1; no clear D gene. Germline V CDR1 and CDR2: SGHRS, YFSETQ. The CDR3 length is 14 residues. Trimming pared 4 bases from V and 6 bases from J, leaving 14 bases between. This CDR3 is CASSTRWGVNEQFF. The CDR3 DNA sequence: TGCGCCAGCAGCACCCGGTGGGGTGTCAATGAGCAGTTCTTC.

This clone showed up just a few times. The chain couples TRBV7-9 to TRBJ2-5; D may match TRBD1 or TRBD2 (5 bases each). Per germline, CDR1 SEHNR and CDR2 FQNEAQ (reference sequence). Trimming shortened V by 5 bases and J by 7 bases, and 20 bases separated the two germline ends. This CDR3 is built from 15 residues. The CDR3, as DNA: TGTGCCAGCAGCCCACAGTCGCAGGGACGCTGGACCCAGTACTTC. The encoded protein is CASSPQSQGRWTQYF.

The genes are TRBV19 and TRBJ1-4; D is perhaps TRBD1 (6 bases). This CDR3 contains 18 residues. V lost 7 bases to trimming and J lost 2 bases, with 23 bases between them. Germline V gene data show CDR1 as LNHDA and CDR2 as SQIVND (reference sequence). The CDR3 region is CASTRAVQGYGTNEKLFF. CDR3 DNA: TGTGCCAGTACCCGGGCCGTACAGGGATATGGGACTAATGAAAAACTGTTTTTT.

This chain connects TRBV4-1 to TRBJ1-2, with 10 nucleotides matching TRBD1. The CDR3 is made up of 14 amino acids. The J segment lost 8 bases and the V segment lost 3 bases, leaving 6 bases of the junction unmatched. Germline V gives CDR1 MGHRA, CDR2 YSYEKL. The CDR3 DNA is TGCGCCAGCAGCCAGCCCGGGACAGGGGACGGCTACACCTTC. Translated, it gives CASSQPGTGDGYTF.

The chain couples TRBV30 to TRBJ1-5, with 7 bases identical to TRBD1. CDR1 is GTSNPN, CDR2 SVGIG, per germline (reference sequence). This CDR3 has 17 residues. The V segment lost 1 base and the J segment 0 bases; nucleotides outside the gene matches: 9. The CDR3 region has the DNA TGTGCCTGGAGTGGCAAAACAGGGGTCTCTAGCAATCAGCCCCAGCATTTT. Amino acid sequence: CAWSGKTGVSSNQPQHF.

This chain joins TRBV6-5 and TRBJ1-5; a possible D gene is TRBD1 (5 bases). With 6 bases removed from V and 11 bases from J, the gap between germline ends came to 20 bases. This CDR3 has 14 amino acids. The germline gives CDR1 MNHEY, CDR2 SVGAGI. The CDR3: CASRTRGGDVAQHF. The CDR3 DNA reads TGTGCCAGCAGAACGCGGGGCGGGGATGTGGCCCAGCATTTT.

This chain connects TRBV6-5 to TRBJ2-7; 12 bases line up with TRBD1. Per the germline V gene, CDR1 is MNHEY and CDR2 is SVGAGI. The V gene end was trimmed by 0 bases and the J gene end by 7 bases; junction bases not matched to a gene: 7. The CDR3 runs 16 residues. The CDR3 loop is CASSYSPGQGAVEQYF. CDR3 sequence (DNA): TGTGCCAGCAGTTACTCCCCGGGACAGGGGGCCGTAGAGCAGTACTTC.

The chain links TRBV5-4 to TRBJ1-6, with D unresolved. The CDR3 sequence is 14 residues long. Trimming shortened V by 4 bases and J by 5 bases, and 10 bases separated the two germline ends. The germline V gene has CDR1 SGHNT and CDR2 YYREEE (reference sequence). CDR3 residues: CASSQGGDNSPLHF. The CDR3 region has the DNA TGTGCCAGCAGCCAAGGTGGGGATAATTCACCCCTCCACTTT.

The V call is TRBV27, the J call TRBJ2-3; D unclear. Germline assignment: CDR1 MNHEY and CDR2 SMNVEV (reference sequence). This CDR3 has 16 amino acids. Trimming took off 5 bases at V and 1 base at J, with 16 bases between the two ends. CDR3 sequence (DNA): TGTGCCAGCAGTCCCCCCGTATTTCCACGCACAGATACGCAGTATTTT. Translating gives CASSPPVFPRTDTQYF.

The chain joins TRBV30 to TRBJ1-1; no firm D call. This CDR3 contains 13 residues. Deletions cut 1 base from V and 1 base from J, with 7 bases between. Germline CDR1 reads GTSNPN; CDR2 reads SVGIG (reference sequence). CDR3 protein: CAWSGSPNTEAFF. CDR3 DNA sequence: TGTGCCTGGAGTGGCAGCCCGAACACTGAAGCTTTCTTT.

The chain has TRBV20-1 and TRBJ2-7; 8 bases are a match to TRBD2. Germline V CDR1 and CDR2: DFQATT, SNEGSKA (reference sequence). J was trimmed by 6 bases and V by 6 bases; bases with no gene match: 4. CDR3 length: 11 amino acids. CDR3: CSAPSGGEQYF. The CDR3 bases are TGCAGTGCCCCGAGCGGGGGCGAGCAGTACTTC.

The chain carries TRBV19 and TRBJ1-3; D is ambiguous. CDR3 length equals 13 residues. The germline V gene encodes CDR1 LNHDA and CDR2 SQIVND (reference sequence). V was pared by 4 bases and J by 8 bases, with 12 bases between. DNA of the CDR3: TGTGCCAGTAGTACCTTTATAGAAGACACCATATATTTT. Protein sequence: CASSTFIEDTIYF.

This chain links TRBV19 with TRBJ1-1, with no clear D. Germline V gives CDR1 LNHDA, CDR2 SQIVND (reference sequence). Trimming pared 5 bases from V and 4 bases from J, leaving 8 bases between. The CDR3 has 12 amino acids. The CDR3 here is CASSGPATEAFF. Here the CDR3 DNA reads TGTGCCAGTAGTGGACCGGCCACTGAAGCTTTCTTT.

The V and J genes are TRBV5-1 and TRBJ2-5; possibly TRBD1 for D (5 bases). Judging by the DNA end, TRBJ2-7 fits better; the J call may be wrong. CDR3 length: 14 residues. Per the germline V gene, CDR1 is SGHRS and CDR2 is YFSETQ. CDR3 coding DNA: TGCGCCAGCAGAAGCGATGGACACGGGCGCGAGCAGTACTTC. Translated: CASRSDGHGREQYF.

The gene calls are TRBV28 and TRBJ1-6, with TRBD1 as a possible D gene (6 bases). The CDR3 is 18 residues long. Deletions cut 5 bases from V and 5 bases from J, with 22 bases between. Germline V CDR1 and CDR2: MDHEN, SYDVKM. In DNA, the CDR3 is TGTGCCAGCAGTCCGTCGACAGGACTCGGGTCGCATAATTCACCCCTCCACTTT. Its protein product is CASSPSTGLGSHNSPLHF.

The gene calls are TRBV28 and TRBJ2-1; either TRBD1 or TRBD2 may fit D (5 bases each). Germline V CDR1 and CDR2: MDHEN, SYDVKM. The CDR3 length is 16 residues. The V gene lost 4 bases and the J gene lost 7 bases, with 20 bases spanning the gap. In DNA form, the CDR3 reads TGTGCCAGCAGTTCTCAGGGTCCGGGGAAAAGAAATGAGCAGTTCTTC. It specifies CASSSQGPGKRNEQFF.

The chain couples TRBV5-6 to TRBJ2-5, with D perhaps TRBD2 (5 bases). The CDR3 loop spans 15 amino acids. Germline values: CDR1 SGHDT, CDR2 YYEEEE. V lost 5 bases, J lost 5 bases, and 19 bases lay in between. The CDR3 DNA is TGTGCCAGCAGGCCCGGGAACAGTCTAAGGGAGACCCAGTACTTC. As protein: CASRPGNSLRETQYF.

The V and J genes are TRBV11-2 and TRBJ2-2, with 10 bases fitting TRBD2. This CDR3 contains 17 residues. V lost 2 bases, J lost 0 bases, and 3 bases stayed unmatched. The germline V gene encodes CDR1 SGHAT and CDR2 FQNNGV. As DNA, the CDR3 is TGTGCCAGCAGCTTATTCCTAGCGGGGGCGAACACCGGGGAGCTGTTTTTT. Its protein is CASSLFLAGANTGELFF. The variable domain in full, with the rest retrieved from reference TRBV11-2 and TRBJ2-2, is EAGVAQSPRYKIIEKRQSVAFWCNPISGHATLYWYQQILGQGPKLLIQFQNNGVVDDSQLPKDRFSAERLKGVDSTLKIQPAKLEDSAVYLCASSLFLAGANTGELFFGEGSRLTVL.

The DNA for the CDR3 is TGTGCCAGCAGCTCGACAAAGGGGAGTGATGAGCAGTTCTTC. Its protein product is CASSSTKGSDEQFF. The rearrangement uses TRBV5-4 and TRBJ2-1; D tentatively reads TRBD1 or TRBD2 (5 bases each). The CDR3 is 14 residues long. V was cut by 3 bases and J by 8 bases, with 15 bases left in between. CDR1 is SGHNT and CDR2 is YYREEE in the germline V gene (reference sequence).

The chain carries TRBV7-7 and TRBJ2-2; no clear D gene. V lost 5 bases and J lost 6, with 13 bases in between. The germline V gene encodes CDR1 SSHAT and CDR2 FNYEAQ (reference sequence). The CDR3 is 14 amino acids. The CDR3 region is CASSRSGVAGELFF. The CDR3 nucleotides read TGTGCCAGCAGCCGCTCCGGAGTGGCCGGGGAGCTGTTTTTT.

V is TRBV2 and J is TRBJ2-7, with 7 nucleotides matching TRBD2. This CDR3 is built from 16 residues. V shed 4 bases and J 2 bases; nucleotides not matched to a gene: 11. Per germline, CDR1 SNHLY and CDR2 FYNNEI. CDR3 coding DNA: TGTGCCAGCAGTGTAGGTCCAGCGGGGTTTACCTACGAGCAGTACTTC. Translated, it gives CASSVGPAGFTYEQYF.

This clone was observed a few times. The rearrangement links TRBV9 to TRBJ1-6, with 7 bases that match TRBD1. Trimming cost V 3 bases and J 7 bases; bases outside gene matches: 4. The CDR3 extends over 14 amino acids. The germline CDR1 and CDR2 sequences are SGDLS and YYNGEE. CDR3 amino acids: CASSGRDSNSPLHF. In nucleotides, the CDR3 is TGTGCCAGCAGCGGCCGGGACAGCAATTCACCCCTCCACTTT.

J is TRBJ2-3 and V is TRBV19; no clear D. The CDR3 covers 16 residues. Germline V CDR1 and CDR2: LNHDA, SQIVND (reference sequence). With 1 base removed from V and 1 base from J, the gap between germline ends came to 12 bases. CDR3 sequence (DNA): TGTGCCAGTAGTATAGTTGACGGGTTGGGCACAGATACGCAGTATTTT. It translates to CASSIVDGLGTDTQYF. Full variable domain (remainder filled in from reference TRBV19 and TRBJ2-3): DGGITQSPKYLFRKEGQNVTLSCEQNLNHDAMYWYRQDPGQGLRLIYYSQIVNDFQKGDIAEGYSVSREKKESFPLTVTSAQKNPTAFYLCASSIVDGLGTDTQYFGPGTRLTVL.

The CDR3 coding sequence is TGTGCCAGCAGCTTAGGGATTGTGGGGACTACGATTCCCTACGAGCAGTACTTC. Protein: CASSLGIVGTTIPYEQYF. The genes are TRBV11-2 and TRBJ2-7; 7 bases line up with TRBD2. V gave up 1 base and J gave up 2 bases; unmatched junction bases: 14. Germline V CDR1 and CDR2: SGHAT, FQNNGV. This CDR3 is 18 amino acids long.

The chain employs TRBV18 and TRBJ1-1; D gene unclear. The CDR3 sequence is 16 residues long. The V gene lost 3 bases and the J gene lost 1 base, with 15 bases spanning the gap. Germline assignment: CDR1 KGHSH and CDR2 LQKENI. The CDR3 DNA reads as TGTGCCAGCTCACCCCCAGGACCTAGCCGGAACACTGAAGCTTTCTTT. Amino acid sequence: CASSPPGPSRNTEAFF.

The chain has TRBV6-1 and TRBJ2-1; TRBD2 agrees at 11 bases. This CDR3 contains 15 residues. CDR1 is MNHNS and CDR2 is SASEGT in the germline V gene. V lost 6 bases, J lost 2 bases, and 3 bases stayed unmatched. CDR3 amino acids: CASRLAGVTYNEQFF. DNA of the CDR3: TGTGCCAGCAGACTAGCGGGGGTGACCTACAATGAGCAGTTCTTC.